This T cell receptor (beta chain) was observed in a study of shared clonotypes between healthy human individuals. Profiling relied on immunoSEQ multiplex PCR, and the TCRdb table lists in-frame clones only, not all of them. The sample contains about 470,000 clones, around 75% of which appear only once. Study-wide results and limits: Few donors restricted represented genetic and exposure-history diversity.

The V and J ends lost 4 bases and 9 bases, in that order; junction bases with no gene match: 8. The CDR3 has 14 residues. Per the germline V gene, CDR1 is LNHDA and CDR2 is SQIVND (reference sequence). On this clone: The target antigen is unknown.

The sample taken for sequencing was PBMCs. The gene calls are TRBV19 and TRBJ2-1, with 8 bases lining up with TRBD2. The receptor was derived from a middle-aged woman in good health. Some clones in this sample may be carry-over from other donors' samples. The DNA of the CDR3 is TGTGCCAGTAGTACTCCAGCGGGAGCTAGTGAGCAGTTCTTC. Translation: CASSTPAGASEQFF. Looking up the rest from reference TRBV19 and TRBJ2-1 gives the full variable domain: DGGITQSPKYLFRKEGQNVTLSCEQNLNHDAMYWYRQDPGQGLRLIYYSQIVNDFQKGDIAEGYSVSREKKESFPLTVTSAQKNPTAFYLCASSTPAGASEQFFGPGTRLTVL.